Detailed here is one TCR beta chain. Its antigen is unidentified. The same CDR3 arises from other DNA sequences in this sample as well. The assay was immunoSEQ multiplex PCR, and TCRdb's table has in-frame clones only and misses some. The data contain tens of thousands of clones, over 80% of them singletons. The data stem from a study of siplizumab effects on memory and regulatory T cells. Study outcomes and limitations: The drug siplizumab significantly decreased the alloreactive sequences that could be traced to unstimulated CD4+ memory cells. Apparently more diverse than memory cells, naive T cells also seemed major alloresponse contributors. A minor share of alloreactive clones matched unstimulated subsets.

V shed 3 bases and J shed 2 bases, with 3 bases lying between them. Germline values: CDR1 DFQATT, CDR2 SNEGSKA (reference sequence). The CDR3 totals 11 residues. Sequencing was done on a sample of Tregs sorted from blood. The TCR was taken from a human donor in good health. The genes are TRBV20-1 and TRBJ2-3; no reliable D call. The CDR3 DNA sequence: TGCAGTGCTAGGTTCACAGATACGCAGTATTTT. Encoded protein: CSARFTDTQYF.